The text below deals with one T cell receptor (beta chain). Its specificity is not known. The CDR3 is 17 amino acids. Trimming took 5 bases from V and 0 from J; bases not matched to a gene: 6. Germline V gene lookup returns CDR1 SGHTA and CDR2 FQGNSA. Then a second PCR, running roughly 7 to 11 cycles, was carried out with a sample-barcoded 5' primer and a J-beta primer mix. MiXCR, run by TCRdb on the 5' RACE reads, gives a single entry per CDR3 protein. The repertoire holds more than 500,000 distinct CDR3 sequences, approximately 25% seen once, with around 20% in the top ten. This record comes from a study of blood T cells in healthy people across ages. The study's findings and limits: Age advanced and TCR beta diversity per million T cells fell, roughly linearly. Researchers judged that diversity estimates from one million T cells fell short of true values.

The sequence was collected from an older woman in good health. The genes are TRBV7-2 and TRBJ1-4; the match to TRBD1 covers 10 bases. Sequenced: blood. CDR3 coding DNA: TGTGCCAGCAGCCCAAGACAGGGGGCGGCAACTAATGAAAAACTGTTTTTT. Translated, it gives CASSPRQGAATNEKLFF.